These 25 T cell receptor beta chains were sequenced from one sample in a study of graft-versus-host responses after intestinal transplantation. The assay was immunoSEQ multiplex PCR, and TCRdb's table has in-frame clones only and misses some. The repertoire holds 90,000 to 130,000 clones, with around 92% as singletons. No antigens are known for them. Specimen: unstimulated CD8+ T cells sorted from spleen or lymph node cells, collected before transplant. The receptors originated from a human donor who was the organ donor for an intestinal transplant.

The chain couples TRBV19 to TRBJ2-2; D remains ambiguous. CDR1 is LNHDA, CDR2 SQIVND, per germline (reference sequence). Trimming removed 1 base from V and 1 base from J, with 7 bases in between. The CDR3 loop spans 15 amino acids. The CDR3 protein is CASSIALGNTGELFF. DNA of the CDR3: TGTGCCAGTAGTATAGCGCTAGGGAACACCGGGGAGCTGTTTTTT.

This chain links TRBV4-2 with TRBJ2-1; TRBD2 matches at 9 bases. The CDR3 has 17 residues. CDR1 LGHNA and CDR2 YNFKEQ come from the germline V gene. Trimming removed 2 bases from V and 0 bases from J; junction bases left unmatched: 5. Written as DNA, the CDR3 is TGTGCCAGCAGCCAAAACCTAGCGGGAAGCTCCTACAATGAGCAGTTCTTC. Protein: CASSQNLAGSSYNEQFF.

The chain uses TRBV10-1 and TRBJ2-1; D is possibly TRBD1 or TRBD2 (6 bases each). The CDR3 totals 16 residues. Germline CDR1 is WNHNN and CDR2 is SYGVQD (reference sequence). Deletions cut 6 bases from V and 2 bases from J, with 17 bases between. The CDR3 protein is CASSWLRGEAYNEQFF. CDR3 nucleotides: TGCGCCAGCAGCTGGCTAAGGGGGGAGGCCTACAATGAGCAGTTCTTC.

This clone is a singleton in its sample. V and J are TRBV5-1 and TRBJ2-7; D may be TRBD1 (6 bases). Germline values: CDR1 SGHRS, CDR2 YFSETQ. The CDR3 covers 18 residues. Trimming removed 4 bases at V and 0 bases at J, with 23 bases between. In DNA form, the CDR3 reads TGCGCCAGCAGCGCTCAGGACAGCTTCCGCGATTACTCCTACGAGCAGTACTTC. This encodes CASSAQDSFRDYSYEQYF.

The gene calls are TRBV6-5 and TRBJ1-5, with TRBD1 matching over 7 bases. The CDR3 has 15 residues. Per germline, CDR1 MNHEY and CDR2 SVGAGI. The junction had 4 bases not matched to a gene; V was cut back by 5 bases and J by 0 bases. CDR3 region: CASSQGGHSNQPQHF. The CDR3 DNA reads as TGTGCCAGCAGTCAGGGGGGGCATAGCAATCAGCCCCAGCATTTT.

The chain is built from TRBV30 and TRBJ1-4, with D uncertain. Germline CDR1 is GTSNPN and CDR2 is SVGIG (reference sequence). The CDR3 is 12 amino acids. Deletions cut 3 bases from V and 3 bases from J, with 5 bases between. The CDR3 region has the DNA TGTGCCTGGAGCCCAGCTAATGAAAAACTGTTTTTT. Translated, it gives CAWSPANEKLFF.

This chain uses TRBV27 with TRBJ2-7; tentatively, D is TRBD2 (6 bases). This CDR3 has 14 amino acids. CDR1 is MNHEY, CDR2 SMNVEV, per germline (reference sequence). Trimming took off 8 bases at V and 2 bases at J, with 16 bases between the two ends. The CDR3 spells CASSTRGRAYEQYF. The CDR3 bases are TGTGCCAGCTCGACGCGGGGCAGGGCCTACGAGCAGTACTTC.

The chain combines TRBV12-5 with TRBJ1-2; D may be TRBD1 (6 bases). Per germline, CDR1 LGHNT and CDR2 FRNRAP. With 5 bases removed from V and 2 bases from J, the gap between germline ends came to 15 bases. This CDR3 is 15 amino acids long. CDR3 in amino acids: CASGPHVGANYGYTF. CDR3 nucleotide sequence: TGTGCTAGTGGTCCACATGTGGGGGCCAACTATGGCTACACCTTC.

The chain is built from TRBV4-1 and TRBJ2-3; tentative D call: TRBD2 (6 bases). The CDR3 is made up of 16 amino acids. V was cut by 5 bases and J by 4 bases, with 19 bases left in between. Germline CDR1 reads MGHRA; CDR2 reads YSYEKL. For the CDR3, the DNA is TGCGCCAGCAGCGAAGGACTAACCCAGGTCCCAGATACGCAGTATTTT. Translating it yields CASSEGLTQVPDTQYF.

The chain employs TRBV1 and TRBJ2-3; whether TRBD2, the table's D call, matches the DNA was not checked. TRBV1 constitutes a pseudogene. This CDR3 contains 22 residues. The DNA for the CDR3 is TGCACCAGCAGCCAACCAACCGCCCCGGGACTAGCGGGGAGAATTAGCACAGATACGCAGTATTTT. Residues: CTSSQPTAPGLAGRISTDTQYF.

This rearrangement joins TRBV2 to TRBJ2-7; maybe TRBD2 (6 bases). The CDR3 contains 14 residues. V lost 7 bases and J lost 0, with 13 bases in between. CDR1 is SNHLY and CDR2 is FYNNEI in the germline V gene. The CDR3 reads CASTAGSPSYEQYF. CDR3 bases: TGTGCCAGCACCGCGGGGTCTCCCTCCTACGAGCAGTACTTC.

CDR3 nucleotides: TGTGCCAGCAGTTACGGGGATCCGTCGACAGATACGCAGTATTTT. Translating gives CASSYGDPSTDTQYF. The genes are TRBV6-5 and TRBJ2-3; D uncertain. Germline CDR1 and CDR2: MNHEY and SVGAGI. The CDR3 covers 15 residues. Trimming shortened V by 2 bases and J by 3 bases, and 12 bases separated the two germline ends.

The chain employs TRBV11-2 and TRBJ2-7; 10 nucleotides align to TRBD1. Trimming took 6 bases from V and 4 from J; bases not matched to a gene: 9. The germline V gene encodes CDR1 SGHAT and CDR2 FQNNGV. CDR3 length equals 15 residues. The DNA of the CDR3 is TGTGCCAGCAGAGAGACCGGGACAGGGGCTTACGAGCAGTACTTC. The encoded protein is CASRETGTGAYEQYF.

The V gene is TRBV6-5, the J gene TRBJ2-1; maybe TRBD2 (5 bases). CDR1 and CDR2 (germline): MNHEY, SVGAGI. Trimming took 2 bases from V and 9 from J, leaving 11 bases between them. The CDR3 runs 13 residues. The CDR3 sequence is CASSYRTRVEQFF. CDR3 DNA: TGTGCCAGCAGTTACCGTACTAGGGTTGAGCAGTTCTTC.

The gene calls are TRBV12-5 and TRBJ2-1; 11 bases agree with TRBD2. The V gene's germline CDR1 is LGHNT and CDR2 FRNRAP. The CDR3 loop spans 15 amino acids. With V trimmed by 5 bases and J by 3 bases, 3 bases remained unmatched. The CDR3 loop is CASGDSGRGYNEQFF. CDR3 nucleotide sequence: TGTGCTAGTGGTGATAGCGGGAGGGGCTACAATGAGCAGTTCTTC.

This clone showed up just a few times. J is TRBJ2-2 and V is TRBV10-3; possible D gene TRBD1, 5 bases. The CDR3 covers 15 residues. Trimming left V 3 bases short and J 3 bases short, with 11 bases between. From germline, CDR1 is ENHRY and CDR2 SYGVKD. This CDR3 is CAISDAGWDTGELFF. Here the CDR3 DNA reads TGTGCCATCAGTGACGCAGGGTGGGACACCGGGGAGCTGTTTTTT.

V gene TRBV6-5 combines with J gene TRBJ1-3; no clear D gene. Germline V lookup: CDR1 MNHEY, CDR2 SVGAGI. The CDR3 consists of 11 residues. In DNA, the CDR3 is TGTGCTTATGGCACTGGAAACACCATATATTTT. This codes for CAYGTGNTIYF.

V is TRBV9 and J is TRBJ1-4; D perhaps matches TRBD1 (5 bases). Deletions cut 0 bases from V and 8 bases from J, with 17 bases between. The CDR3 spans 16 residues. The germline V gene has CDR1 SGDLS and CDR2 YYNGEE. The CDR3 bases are TGTGCCAGCAGCGTAGGACAGAATATCATGGGGGAAAAACTGTTTTTT. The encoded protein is CASSVGQNIMGEKLFF.

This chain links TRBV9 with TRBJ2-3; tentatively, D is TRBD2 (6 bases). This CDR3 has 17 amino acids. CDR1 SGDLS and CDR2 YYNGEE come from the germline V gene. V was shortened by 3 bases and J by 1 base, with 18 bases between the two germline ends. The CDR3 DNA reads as TGTGCCAGCAGCGCCCCCCATCGGGAGTTTGGCACAGATACGCAGTATTTT. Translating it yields CASSAPHREFGTDTQYF. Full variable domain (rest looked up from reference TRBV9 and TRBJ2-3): DSGVTQTPKHLITATGQRVTLRCSPRSGDLSVYWYQQSLDQGLQFLIQYYNGEERAKGNILERFSAQQFPDLHSELNLSSLELGDSALYFCASSAPHREFGTDTQYFGPGTRLTVL.

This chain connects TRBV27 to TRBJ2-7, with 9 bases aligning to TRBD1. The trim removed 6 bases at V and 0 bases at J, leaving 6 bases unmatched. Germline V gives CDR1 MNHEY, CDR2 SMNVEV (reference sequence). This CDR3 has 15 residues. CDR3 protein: CASRGVTGGSYEQYF. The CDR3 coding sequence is TGTGCCAGCAGAGGGGTGACAGGGGGCTCCTACGAGCAGTACTTC.

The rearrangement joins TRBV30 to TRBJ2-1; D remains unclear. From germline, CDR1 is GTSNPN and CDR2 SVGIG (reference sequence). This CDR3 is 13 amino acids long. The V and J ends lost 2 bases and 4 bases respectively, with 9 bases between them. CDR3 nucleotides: TGTGCCTGGAGTCAGACTGAGTACAATGAGCAGTTCTTC. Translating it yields CAWSQTEYNEQFF.

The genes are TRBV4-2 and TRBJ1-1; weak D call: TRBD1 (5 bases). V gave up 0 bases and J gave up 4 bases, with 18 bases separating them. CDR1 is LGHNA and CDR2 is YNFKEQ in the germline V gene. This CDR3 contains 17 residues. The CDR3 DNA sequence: TGTGCCAGCAGCCAAGAACTCATCCCGGCCCAGGGCACTGAAGCTTTCTTT. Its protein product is CASSQELIPAQGTEAFF.

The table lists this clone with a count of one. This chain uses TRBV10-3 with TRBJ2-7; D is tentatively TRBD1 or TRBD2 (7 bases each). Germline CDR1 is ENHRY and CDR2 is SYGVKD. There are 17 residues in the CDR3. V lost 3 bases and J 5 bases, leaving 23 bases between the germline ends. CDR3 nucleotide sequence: TGTGCCATCAGTGACCCCACATCCGGCCAGGGGGGGGACGAGCAGTACTTC. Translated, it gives CAISDPTSGQGGDEQYF.

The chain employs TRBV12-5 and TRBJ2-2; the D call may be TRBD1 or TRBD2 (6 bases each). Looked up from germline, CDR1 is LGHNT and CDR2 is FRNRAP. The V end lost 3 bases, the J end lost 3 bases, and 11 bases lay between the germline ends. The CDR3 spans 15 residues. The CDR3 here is CASGFEGGDTGELFF. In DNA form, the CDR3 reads TGTGCTAGTGGTTTCGAGGGGGGCGACACCGGGGAGCTGTTTTTT.

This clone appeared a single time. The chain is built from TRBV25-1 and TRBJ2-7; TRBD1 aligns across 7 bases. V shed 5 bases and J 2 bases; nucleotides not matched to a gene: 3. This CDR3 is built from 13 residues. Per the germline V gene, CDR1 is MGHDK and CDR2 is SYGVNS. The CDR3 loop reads CASSRTGPYEQYF. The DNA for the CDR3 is TGTGCCAGCAGTCGGACAGGACCCTACGAGCAGTACTTC.